These 27 T cell receptor beta chains originate from one sample sequenced in a study of shared clonotypes between healthy human individuals. TCRdb keeps only in-frame clones here, not all; method: immunoSEQ multiplex PCR. The sample lists a few million clones, approximately 96% occurring once. Sequencing was done on a sample of naive CD4+ T cells sorted from blood. Subset here: CD45RA+ positively selected. These receptors were taken from a man in his late teens or twenties in good health.

The V gene is TRBV6-5, the J gene TRBJ2-3, with 10 bases matching TRBD1. Germline V gene lookup returns CDR1 MNHEY and CDR2 SVGAGI. This CDR3 comprises 15 residues. After removal of 6 bases from V and 4 bases from J, the junction contained 7 bases not matched to a gene. CDR3 bases: TGTGCCAGCAGACCCGACAGGGGGCATGCAGATACGCAGTATTTT. This sequence encodes CASRPDRGHADTQYF.

As for this clone: The sample contains more than one DNA sequence encoding this CDR3. The chain links TRBV25-1 to TRBJ2-1, with 7 bases fitting TRBD1. The CDR3 contains 12 residues. Trimming at V came to 6 bases and at J to 10 bases, leaving 6 bases not matched to a gene. The V gene's germline CDR1 is MGHDK and CDR2 SYGVNS. The CDR3 protein is CASSPRGQEQFF. The CDR3 bases are TGTGCCAGCAGCCCCCGGGGACAGGAGCAGTTCTTC.

The J gene is TRBJ1-6, the V gene TRBV4-1, with D unresolved. Trimming cost V 1 base and J 14 bases, with 18 bases left between them. Per the germline V gene, CDR1 is MGHRA and CDR2 is YSYEKL. There are 15 residues in the CDR3. In DNA, the CDR3 is TGCGCCAGCAGCCAAGGGGGAAACCCAGACAAGTCCCTCCACTTT. Translation: CASSQGGNPDKSLHF.

The chain couples TRBV10-3 to TRBJ1-1, with D unclear. Germline CDR1 and CDR2: ENHRY and SYGVKD. This CDR3 region has 13 residues. Trimming shortened V by 0 bases and J by 8 bases, and 10 bases separated the two germline ends. The CDR3 DNA reads TGTGCCATCAGTGAGTCGGAAGGGTGGGAAGCTTTCTTT. This sequence encodes CAISESEGWEAFF.

The V and J genes are TRBV5-6 and TRBJ2-1, with D unresolved. The CDR3 sequence is 13 residues long. The germline CDR1 and CDR2 sequences are SGHDT and YYEEEE. V was clipped by 1 base and J by 7 bases, with 9 bases between them. The CDR3 nucleotides read TGTGCCAGCAGCTTGAACCTGCGGAATGAGCAGTTCTTC. Protein product: CASSLNLRNEQFF.

The chain links TRBV19 to TRBJ2-7, with 8 bases lining up with TRBD1. The CDR3 length is 14 residues. Trimming took 3 bases from V and 4 from J; bases not matched to a gene: 5. Germline V gene sequence: CDR1 LNHDA, CDR2 SQIVND (reference sequence). The CDR3 DNA reads TGTGCCAGTAGTATTCTCGGACAGGGTTACGAGCAGTACTTC. It specifies CASSILGQGYEQYF.

The chain couples TRBV7-2 to TRBJ2-3, with TRBD2 matching over 9 bases. The CDR3 has 17 amino acids. CDR1 is SGHTA, CDR2 FQGNSA, per germline. With V trimmed by 0 bases and J by 4 bases, 8 bases remained unmatched. The CDR3 loop reads CASSLASGGGAADTQYF. The CDR3 DNA is TGTGCCAGCAGCTTAGCATCCGGCGGGGGGGCTGCAGATACGCAGTATTTT.

V usage is TRBV28 and J usage is TRBJ2-5; D is perhaps TRBD1 or TRBD2 (5 bases each). The V end was cut by 6 bases, the J end by 5 bases, with 16 bases between. The CDR3 has 14 residues. Germline assignment: CDR1 MDHEN and CDR2 SYDVKM. CDR3: CASSPPRGRETQYF. The CDR3 coding sequence is TGTGCCAGCAGCCCGCCCCGGGGCCGGGAGACCCAGTACTTC.

The chain joins TRBV29-1 to TRBJ1-3; D uncertain. V dropped 6 bases and J dropped 4 bases, with 10 bases sitting between them. Germline-derived CDR1 and CDR2 are SQVTM and ANQGSEA. CDR3 size: 12 residues. CDR3 coding DNA: TGCAGCGTCCAACCTGACGGAAACACCATATATTTT. Translating it yields CSVQPDGNTIYF.

DNA of the CDR3: TGTGCCAGCAGTTCATACAGGGAAATCTCTGGAAACACCATATATTTT. This sequence encodes CASSSYREISGNTIYF. This chain links TRBV6-6 with TRBJ1-3, with D perhaps TRBD1 (6 bases). This CDR3 contains 16 residues. V was trimmed by 4 bases and J by 0 bases, leaving 13 bases between them. Germline CDR1 is MNHNY and CDR2 is SVGAGI (reference sequence).

V and J are TRBV7-9 and TRBJ2-7; either TRBD1 or TRBD2 may fit D (6 bases each). The V gene's germline CDR1 is SEHNR and CDR2 FQNEAQ (reference sequence). The CDR3 consists of 16 residues. V dropped 2 bases and J dropped 6 bases, with 20 bases sitting between them. CDR3 DNA: TGTGCCAGCAGCTTAAACGGGGGCAGTAAAGGACGCGAGCAGTACTTC. Encoded protein: CASSLNGGSKGREQYF.

The chain combines TRBV7-9 with TRBJ2-3; D call uncertain. Germline V gene lookup returns CDR1 SEHNR and CDR2 FQNEAQ (reference sequence). The CDR3 length is 13 residues. The V gene lost 5 bases and the J gene lost 4 bases, with 10 bases spanning the gap. The chain's CDR3 is CASSGTSADTQYF. CDR3 sequence (DNA): TGTGCCAGCAGCGGAACGTCTGCAGATACGCAGTATTTT.

The chain has TRBV5-8 and TRBJ2-2, with 8 bases fitting TRBD1. The CDR3 contains 16 residues. V dropped 5 bases and J dropped 4; count of bases not matched to a gene: 10. Per germline, CDR1 SGHTS and CDR2 YDEGEE. For the CDR3, the DNA is TGTGCCAGCAGACGGTCCACAGGGGGAAGCACCGGGGAGCTGTTTTTT. Translating it yields CASRRSTGGSTGELFF.

This clone has only a few counts. V usage is TRBV7-9 and J usage is TRBJ1-6; TRBD1 matches 7 bases. Losses at the gene ends were 5 bases for V and 5 bases for J; bases not matched to a gene: 3. This CDR3 is built from 14 residues. CDR1 SEHNR and CDR2 FQNEAQ come from the germline V gene (reference sequence). Here the CDR3 DNA reads TGTGCCAGCAGCCGGGACAGCGATAATTCACCCCTCCACTTT. This encodes CASSRDSDNSPLHF.

J is TRBJ1-1 and V is TRBV25-1, with D perhaps TRBD1 (5 bases). V was cut by 3 bases and J by 4 bases, with 15 bases left in between. The CDR3 runs 15 residues. Germline CDR1 and CDR2: MGHDK and SYGVNS. The CDR3 region has the DNA TGTGCCAGCAGTGATTACGAGACTGGGGGCACTGAAGCTTTCTTT. As protein: CASSDYETGGTEAFF.

The rearrangement uses TRBV6-1 and TRBJ2-7, with 7 bases fitting TRBD2. CDR3 length equals 13 residues. Germline CDR1 is MNHNS and CDR2 is SASEGT. J was trimmed by 9 bases and V by 8 bases; bases with no gene match: 13. CDR3 region: CASRAGASVVQYF. DNA for the CDR3: TGTGCCAGCCGGGCGGGAGCCAGTGTCGTGCAGTACTTC.

The gene calls are TRBV7-2 and TRBJ2-7, with a possible D match to TRBD1 (6 bases). This CDR3 has 15 residues. CDR1 is SGHTA and CDR2 is FQGNSA in the germline V gene. The V end was cut by 2 bases, the J end by 0 bases, with 11 bases between. CDR3 in amino acids: CASSLWDTSSYEQYF. Written as DNA, the CDR3 is TGTGCCAGCAGCTTATGGGACACCAGCTCCTACGAGCAGTACTTC.

The rearrangement joins TRBV4-1 to TRBJ1-6; 7 nucleotides agree with TRBD1. This CDR3 is 15 amino acids long. Per the germline V gene, CDR1 is MGHRA and CDR2 is YSYEKL. The V and J ends lost 1 base and 9 bases, in that order; junction bases with no gene match: 6. The CDR3 spells CASSQGDRERSPLHF. The CDR3 DNA sequence: TGCGCCAGCAGCCAAGGTGACAGGGAACGTTCACCCCTCCACTTT.

The rearrangement uses TRBV9 and TRBJ1-2; a possible D gene is TRBD1 (5 bases). CDR3 length: 16 residues. V lost 2 bases and J 1 base, leaving 15 bases between the germline ends. Germline CDR1 reads SGDLS; CDR2 reads YYNGEE. In DNA, the CDR3 is TGTGCCAGCAGCGTGGGCAGGGTGGGAATTAACTATGGCTACACCTTC. Protein sequence: CASSVGRVGINYGYTF.

The chain is built from TRBV10-3 and TRBJ1-2; D may be TRBD1 (5 bases). The CDR3 totals 14 residues. V shed 3 bases and J shed 2 bases, with 10 bases lying between them. The germline V gene has CDR1 ENHRY and CDR2 SYGVKD. CDR3 coding DNA: TGTGCCATCAGTGAAGGGGATCGGAACTATGGCTACACCTTC. Translated: CAISEGDRNYGYTF.

The CDR3 DNA follows: TGTGCCAGCAGCCAGGGGACTAAAGAGACCCAGTACTTC. It yields the protein CASSQGTKETQYF. This chain connects TRBV4-2 to TRBJ2-5, with 7 bases aligning to TRBD2. The CDR3 loop spans 13 amino acids. CDR1 is LGHNA and CDR2 is YNFKEQ in the germline V gene. With 3 bases clipped from V and 3 bases from J, the junction kept 1 base outside the gene matches.

CDR3 region: CAWSVTVPGELFF. Written as DNA, the CDR3 is TGTGCCTGGAGTGTAACAGTCCCCGGGGAGCTGTTTTTT. The chain combines TRBV30 with TRBJ2-2; D gene uncertain. CDR3 size: 13 residues. Trimming pared 0 bases from V and 6 bases from J, leaving 8 bases between. CDR1 GTSNPN and CDR2 SVGIG come from the germline V gene (reference sequence). Variable domain in full (rest from reference TRBV30 and TRBJ2-2): SQTIHQWPATLVQPVGSPLSLECTVEGTSNPNLYWYRQAAGRGLQLLFYSVGIGQISSEVPQNLSASRPQDRQFILSSKKLLLSDSGFYLCAWSVTVPGELFFGEGSRLTVL.

This clone was seen just once. The chain couples TRBV5-6 to TRBJ1-5; D is undetermined. Trimming cost V 4 bases and J 0 bases, with 11 bases left between them. The germline gives CDR1 SGHDT, CDR2 YYEEEE. The length of the CDR3 is 15 residues. The CDR3 loop reads CASSHGTVSNQPQHF. CDR3 nucleotides: TGTGCCAGCAGCCATGGTACCGTTAGCAATCAGCCCCAGCATTTT.

The chain links TRBV2 to TRBJ2-3, with 7 bases fitting TRBD1. Germline V lookup: CDR1 SNHLY, CDR2 FYNNEI. V gave up 6 bases and J gave up 1 base; unmatched junction bases: 4. The CDR3 spans 14 residues. CDR3 bases: TGTGCCAGCAGAAAAGGGGGCGGCACAGATACGCAGTATTTT. Protein sequence: CASRKGGGTDTQYF.

This clone came up once. This chain joins TRBV28 and TRBJ2-3; 7 bases map to TRBD2. The J segment lost 0 bases and the V segment lost 8 bases, leaving 8 bases of the junction unmatched. This CDR3 has 15 residues. CDR1 and CDR2 from the germline V gene are MDHEN and SYDVKM. The CDR3 reads CASGLVLTSTDTQYF. The CDR3 bases are TGTGCCAGCGGACTAGTCCTCACTAGCACAGATACGCAGTATTTT.

To note about this clone: Other nucleotide sequences in the sample specify the same CDR3. This sequence joins TRBV6-5 and TRBJ2-2; D gene uncertain. This CDR3 has 11 amino acids. Germline values: CDR1 MNHEY, CDR2 SVGAGI. The V and J ends lost 8 bases and 2 bases respectively, with 3 bases between them. Here the CDR3 DNA reads TGTGCCAGCCGTAACACCGGGGAGCTGTTTTTT. It yields the protein CASRNTGELFF.

This clone was counted once. The gene calls are TRBV11-2 and TRBJ1-1, with D possibly TRBD1 on 5 matching bases. Germline assignment: CDR1 SGHAT and CDR2 FQNNGV. V shed 2 bases and J shed 4 bases, with 11 bases lying between them. The CDR3 length is 14 residues. The CDR3, as DNA: TGTGCCAGCAGCTTATCACCCGGGGCCACTGAAGCTTTCTTT. Translation: CASSLSPGATEAFF.